This T cell receptor (beta chain) was recovered during a study of blood T cell repertoires in COVID-19. CDR3 size: 15 residues. Germline assignment: CDR1 MDHEN and CDR2 SYDVKM. J lost 3 bases, V lost 6 bases, and 4 bases had no gene match. Generated by immunoSEQ multiplex PCR, the TCRdb table keeps only in-frame clones and is missing some. The profile covers around 130,000 clones, with approximately 80% appearing a single time and 1.9% taken by the ten largest. This sequence joins TRBV28 and TRBJ2-4; the match to TRBD1 covers 11 bases. Source material: peripheral blood. The clonotype originates from a man in his 70s with acute or convalescent COVID-19. The CDR3 DNA is TGTGCCAGCAGGGGACAGGGGGAGATCAAAAACATTCAGTACTTC. Protein product: CASRGQGEIKNIQYF.